This is a list of T cell receptor beta chains from one sample in a study of spatial heterogeneity in lung cancer. TCRdb used MiXCR to reprocess the 5' RACE reads, holding one entry per CDR3 protein. The profile shows around 100,000 distinct CDR3 sequences, 4.4% of them singletons. The sample here was lung tumor tissue, taken at surgery. The receptors originated from a male donor with early-stage non-small cell lung cancer. CDR3s include the opening cysteine and the closing phenylalanine or tryptophan. The order of the fields is clone size, V gene, D gene, J gene, CDR3 protein, CDR3 DNA. A D gene is named only where the DNA matches it firmly. The size entry is marked missing in some rows and otherwise reads once, few, many or a size class.

abundance: many
v_gene: TRBV29-1
d_gene: .
j_gene: TRBJ2-1
CDR3aa: CSVEVNSGPEQFF
CDR3nt: TGCAGCGTTGAAGTTAACAGTGGGCCTGAGCAGTTCTTC

abundance: many
v_gene: TRBV20-1
d_gene: TRBD1
j_gene: TRBJ1-6
CDR3aa: CSARTGDNSPLHF
CDR3nt: TGCAGTGCGAGGACAGGGGATAATTCACCCCTCCACTTT

abundance: few
v_gene: TRBV2
d_gene: .
j_gene: TRBJ2-1
CDR3aa: CASKVGGANNEQFF
CDR3nt: TGTGCCAGCAAAGTCGGCGGGGCCAACAATGAGCAGTTCTTC

abundance: many
v_gene: TRBV14
d_gene: .
j_gene: TRBJ1-2
CDR3aa: CASSRDPNYGYTF
CDR3nt: TGTGCCAGCAGCCGCGATCCCAACTATGGCTACACCTTC

abundance: many
v_gene: TRBV12-3/TRBV12-4
d_gene: .
j_gene: TRBJ2-5
CDR3aa: CASSRDSPETQYF
CDR3nt: TGTGCCAGCAGTCGGGACTCCCCAGAGACCCAGTACTTC

abundance: .
v_gene: TRBV6-2/TRBV6-3
d_gene: TRBD2
j_gene: TRBJ2-7
CDR3aa: CASSYSVAGGAYEQYF
CDR3nt: TGTGCCAGCAGTTACTCTGTAGCGGGAGGAGCCTACGAGCAGTACTTC

abundance: .
v_gene: TRBV28
d_gene: .
j_gene: TRBJ2-3
CDR3aa: CASSFPGATTDTRYF
CDR3nt: TGTGCCAGCAGTTTTCCAGGGGCTACCACAGATACGCGGTATTTT

abundance: many
v_gene: TRBV27
d_gene: TRBD1
j_gene: TRBJ2-7
CDR3aa: CASSPGQGYEQYF
CDR3nt: TGTGCCAGCAGTCCAGGACAGGGTTACGAGCAGTACTTC

abundance: few
v_gene: TRBV20-1
d_gene: TRBD1
j_gene: TRBJ2-7
CDR3aa: CSARVFRGQGEQYF
CDR3nt: TGCAGTGCTAGAGTATTTCGGGGACAGGGCGAGCAGTACTTC

abundance: many
v_gene: TRBV4-1
d_gene: TRBD1
j_gene: TRBJ1-2
CDR3aa: CASSQMGQEGYTF
CDR3nt: TGCGCCAGCAGCCAAATGGGACAGGAAGGCTACACCTTC

abundance: many
v_gene: TRBV12-3/TRBV12-4
d_gene: .
j_gene: TRBJ1-6
CDR3aa: CASTTYNSPLHF
CDR3nt: TGTGCCAGCACTACCTACAATTCACCCCTCCACTTT

abundance: many
v_gene: TRBV5-5
d_gene: .
j_gene: TRBJ2-3
CDR3aa: CASSSGMFARTDTQYF
CDR3nt: TGTGCCAGCAGCTCCGGAATGTTCGCCCGCACAGATACGCAGTATTTT

abundance: .
v_gene: TRBV10-3
d_gene: TRBD2
j_gene: TRBJ2-3
CDR3aa: CAISQTSGRDTQYF
CDR3nt: TGTGCCATCAGTCAGACTAGCGGGAGGGATACGCAGTATTTT

abundance: few
v_gene: TRBV28
d_gene: .
j_gene: TRBJ1-1
CDR3aa: CASSLLPFGNGGEAFF
CDR3nt: TGTGCCAGCAGTTTACTCCCCTTTGGCAACGGGGGAGAAGCTTTCTTT

abundance: many
v_gene: TRBV6-1
d_gene: .
j_gene: TRBJ1-5
CDR3aa: CAIQGSSRWNSNQPQHF
CDR3nt: TGTGCCATCCAGGGGTCCTCTCGGTGGAATAGCAATCAGCCCCAGCATTTT

abundance: many
v_gene: TRBV2
d_gene: TRBD1
j_gene: TRBJ1-4
CDR3aa: CASRTGVWEKLFF
CDR3nt: TGTGCCAGCAGAACAGGGGTTTGGGAAAAACTGTTTTTT

abundance: many
v_gene: TRBV10-2
d_gene: .
j_gene: TRBJ1-1
CDR3aa: CASRPVVGTEAFF
CDR3nt: TGCGCCAGCAGACCCGTCGTAGGCACTGAAGCTTTCTTT

abundance: .
v_gene: TRBV28
d_gene: .
j_gene: TRBJ2-1
CDR3aa: CASSLLNNEQFF
CDR3nt: TGTGCCAGCAGTTTACTCAACAATGAGCAGTTCTTC

abundance: many
v_gene: TRBV27
d_gene: .
j_gene: TRBJ1-5
CDR3aa: CASSLRDKYEPQHF
CDR3nt: TGTGCCAGCAGTCTCCGGGACAAGTACGAGCCCCAGCATTTT

abundance: many
v_gene: TRBV11-2
d_gene: TRBD2
j_gene: TRBJ2-1
CDR3aa: CASSLAGENNEQFF
CDR3nt: TGTGCCAGCAGCTTGGCGGGAGAGAACAATGAGCAGTTCTTC

abundance: .
v_gene: TRBV3-1
d_gene: .
j_gene: TRBJ2-7
CDR3aa: CASSPLGSYEQYF
CDR3nt: TGTGCCAGCAGCCCCTTAGGGTCCTACGAGCAGTACTTC

abundance: many
v_gene: TRBV11-1
d_gene: TRBD1
j_gene: TRBJ2-3
CDR3aa: CASSLATGADTQYF
CDR3nt: TGTGCCAGCAGCTTGGCGACAGGGGCAGATACGCAGTATTTT

abundance: few
v_gene: TRBV28
d_gene: .
j_gene: TRBJ2-5
CDR3aa: CASSPPSGIETQYF
CDR3nt: TGTGCCAGCAGTCCCCCCTCGGGCATTGAGACCCAGTACTTC

abundance: many
v_gene: TRBV7-9
d_gene: .
j_gene: TRBJ2-3
CDR3aa: CASSSLRSASTDTQYF
CDR3nt: TGTGCCAGCAGCTCCCTCCGGAGCGCGAGCACAGATACGCAGTATTTT

abundance: many
v_gene: TRBV3-1
d_gene: .
j_gene: TRBJ1-1
CDR3aa: CASSQGTLTEAFF
CDR3nt: TGTGCCAGCAGCCAAGGGACACTCACTGAAGCTTTCTTT